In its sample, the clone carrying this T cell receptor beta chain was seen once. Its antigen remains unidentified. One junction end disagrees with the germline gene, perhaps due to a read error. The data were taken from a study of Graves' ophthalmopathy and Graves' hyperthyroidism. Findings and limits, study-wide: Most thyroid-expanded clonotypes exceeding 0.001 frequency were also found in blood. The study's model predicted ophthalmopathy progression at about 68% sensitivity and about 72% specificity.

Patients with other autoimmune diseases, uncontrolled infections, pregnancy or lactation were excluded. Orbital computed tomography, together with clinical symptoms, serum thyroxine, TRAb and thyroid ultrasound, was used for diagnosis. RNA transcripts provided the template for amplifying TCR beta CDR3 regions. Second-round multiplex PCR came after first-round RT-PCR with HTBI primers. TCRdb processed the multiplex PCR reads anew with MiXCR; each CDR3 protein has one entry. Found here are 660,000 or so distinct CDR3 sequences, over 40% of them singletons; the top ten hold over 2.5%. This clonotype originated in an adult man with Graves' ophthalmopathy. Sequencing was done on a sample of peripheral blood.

CDR3 coding DNA: TGCGCCAGCAGCTCAGCGGGGAGCCCTGAAGCTTTCTTT. This codes for CASSSAGSPEAFF. The J gene is TRBJ1-1, the V gene TRBV5-5; D gene ambiguous. The CDR3 is 13 amino acids. CDR1 SGHKS and CDR2 YYEKEE come from the germline V gene (reference sequence).